In its sample, the clone carrying this TCR beta chain was seen a few times. The sample originates from a study of shared clonotypes between healthy human individuals. The overall study: CD4 naive cells filled three plates per donor, CD4 memory three, CD8 naive two and CD8 memory one.

The authors ran the assay at deep level. TCRdb's table, derived via immunoSEQ multiplex PCR, lists solely in-frame clones and lacks some. The sample includes some 2,000,000 clones, about 95% of them seen just once. The naive CD8 fraction comprised CD45RO-negative cells positively selected for CCR7 and excluded terminally differentiated effector memory CD45RA+ cells. V lost 4 bases to trimming and J lost 2 bases, with 12 bases between them. The CDR3 runs to 14 residues. Germline assignment: CDR1 SGHRS and CDR2 YFSETQ. The sequenced sample consisted of naive CD8+ T cells sorted from blood. V and J are TRBV5-1 and TRBJ1-1; D is possibly TRBD1 (6 bases). This clonotype was obtained from a man younger than 30 in good health. CDR3 region: CASSHNRDNTEAFF. CDR3 nucleotides: TGCGCCAGCAGCCACAACAGGGATAACACTGAAGCTTTCTTT.